The clone carrying this T cell receptor (beta chain) came up many times. Its antigen is still unknown. TCRdb used MiXCR to reprocess the 5' RACE reads, holding one entry per CDR3 protein. The table shows around 37,000 distinct CDR3 sequences, with roughly 11% occurring only once. This sample's time point: technical triplicate 1. The record originates from a study of neurological immune-mediated disorders. The CDR3 loop spans 14 amino acids. Germline CDR1 DFQATT, CDR2 SNEGSKA (reference sequence). V lost 2 bases to trimming and J lost 1 base; unmatched junction nucleotides: 4. Study-level findings and limits: Levels of TCR clonal expansion peaked in HTLV-1-associated myelopathy and reached their lowest in multiple sclerosis, under those of healthy controls. Because no CDR3 amino acid sequences were shared across subjects by expanded clones, private repertoires were suggested in all groups.

V and J are TRBV20-1 and TRBJ1-2, with 7 bases identical to TRBD1. The clonotype comes from a man in his 60s with HTLV-1-associated myelopathy (HAM/TSP). The sequencing sample was made of PBMCs. CDR3: CSARKQGNNYGYTF. The CDR3 region has the DNA TGCAGTGCTAGAAAACAGGGGAATAACTATGGCTACACCTTC.